The T cell receptor (beta chain) under discussion was sequenced for a study of T cell responses to AZD1222 COVID-19 vaccine. Only in-frame clones appear in the TCRdb table, and some are missing; sequencing was by immunoSEQ multiplex PCR. The sample yields hundreds of thousands of clones, around 92% seen once. The analysis combined second doses at about 4 or about 12 weeks. Remarks on this clone: What it recognizes is unknown.

General study points: Repertoires were collected only later (after the peak T cell response had occurred). CD4 TCRs covered the whole spike, strongest at regions 160-218 and 743-854. The sample set comprised mostly white British donors with more females, and clonal diversity was possibly underestimated.

This TCR was sampled from an adult who received the AZD1222 COVID-19 vaccine. Sequenced material: peripheral blood, taken 28 days after the second AZD1222 dose.

The CDR3 sequence is CASTPRVVANTGELFF. CDR3 sequence (DNA): TGTGCCAGCACCCCAAGGGTAGTCGCGAACACCGGGGAGCTGTTTTTT. The chain employs TRBV7-9 and TRBJ2-2; no definite D call. V dropped 7 bases and J dropped 0 bases, with 15 bases sitting between them. The length of the CDR3 is 16 residues. Per the germline V gene, CDR1 is SEHNR and CDR2 is FQNEAQ (reference sequence).